The rows below give T cell receptor beta chains drawn from one sample of a study of blood T cells in healthy people across ages. From the 5' RACE reads, TCRdb called clonotypes with MiXCR, one entry per CDR3 protein. In the table there are roughly 1 million distinct CDR3 sequences, about 25% of which are singletons. These same data were also listed under a study on T cells of mothers and their children.

The specimen sequenced was blood. The receptors come from a girl aged 2-10 years in good health. CDR3s include the opening cysteine and the closing phenylalanine or tryptophan. A D gene is named only where the DNA matches it firmly. Clone size is not always given. Where it is, it says once, few, many or a class for expanded clones.

abundance	d_gene	j_gene	v_gene	CDR3aa	CDR3nt
-	-	TRBJ1-3	TRBV2	CASKGYTIYF	TGTGCCAGCAAAGGATACACCATATATTTT
-	TRBD1	TRBJ1-2	TRBV6-6	CASSYVSGTEYGYTF	TGTGCCAGCAGTTACGTTAGCGGGACAGAGTATGGCTACACCTTC
-	TRBD2	TRBJ2-3	TRBV7-8	CASGLAGGSTDTQYF	TGTGCCAGCGGACTAGCGGGGGGGAGCACAGATACGCAGTATTTT
few	-	TRBJ2-1	TRBV9	CASSVPLPGDEQFF	TGTGCCAGCAGCGTTCCATTGCCGGGCGATGAGCAGTTCTTC
-	-	TRBJ1-5	TRBV5-1	CASSQDSPGQPQHF	TGCGCCAGCAGCCAGGACAGTCCAGGCCAGCCCCAGCATTTT
-	TRBD2	TRBJ2-3	TRBV4-3	CASSAGGAGLTDTQYF	TGCGCCAGCAGCGCAGGTGGAGCGGGGTTAACAGATACGCAGTATTTT
few	-	TRBJ1-3	TRBV7-2	CASSLAPDSGNTIYF	TGTGCCAGCAGCTTAGCCCCGGACAGTGGAAACACCATATATTTT
-	-	TRBJ1-2	TRBV20-1	CSALRNGYTF	TGCAGTGCTTTGAGAAATGGCTACACCTTC
few	TRBD2	TRBJ2-1	TRBV7-9	CASSFTLNPQRGHNEQFF	TGTGCCAGCAGCTTTACTCTCAATCCCCAGCGGGGGCACAATGAGCAGTTCTTC
-	TRBD1	TRBJ2-7	TRBV9	CASSPNPGTGIEEQYF	TGTGCCAGCAGCCCGAATCCGGGGACAGGGATCGAAGAGCAGTACTTC
-	-	TRBJ2-7	TRBV4-3	CASRQGPFLGEQYF	TGCGCCAGCAGACAGGGACCATTCCTAGGCGAGCAGTACTTC
-	-	TRBJ2-5	TRBV4-3	CASSQGGKETQYF	TGCGCCAGCAGCCAAGGAGGGAAGGAGACCCAGTACTTC
few	-	TRBJ1-1	TRBV5-1	CASSLAVDLNTEAFF	TGCGCCAGCAGCTTGGCGGTGGACTTGAACACTGAAGCTTTCTTT
-	TRBD2	TRBJ2-7	TRBV14	CASSSRAGGYYEQYF	TGTGCCAGCAGTTCCCGAGCGGGGGGTTACTACGAGCAGTACTTC
-	-	TRBJ2-3	TRBV14	CASSQGAADTQYF	TGTGCCAGCAGCCAAGGTGCGGCAGATACGCAGTATTTT
few	-	TRBJ2-1	TRBV7-3	CASSLWGSDEQFF	TGTGCCAGCAGCTTATGGGGGAGTGATGAGCAGTTCTTC
few	TRBD2	TRBJ2-1	TRBV5-6	CASSARREGEQFF	TGTGCCAGCAGCGCTAGGAGGGAGGGTGAGCAGTTCTTC
few	-	TRBJ2-2	TRBV29-1	CSVAGWAGELFF	TGCAGCGTTGCAGGGTGGGCCGGGGAGCTGTTTTTT
-	-	TRBJ2-7	TRBV12-3/TRBV12-4	CASSSTASMTGEQYF	TGTGCCAGCAGTTCCACGGCTAGTATGACAGGCGAGCAGTACTTC
-	-	TRBJ2-3	TRBV9	CASSVDGVTDTQYF	TGTGCCAGCAGCGTAGACGGGGTCACAGATACGCAGTATTTT
-	TRBD2	TRBJ2-5	TRBV5-1	CASSRGDKGTQYF	TGCGCCAGCTCTCGGGGGGATAAAGGGACCCAGTACTTC
few	-	TRBJ1-3	TRBV28	CASSFRGLLGNTIYF	TGTGCCAGCAGTTTTCGGGGCCTTCTTGGAAACACCATATATTTT
few	-	TRBJ2-5	TRBV5-1	CASSLTNAETQYF	TGCGCCAGCAGCTTGACGAACGCAGAGACCCAGTACTTC
few	-	TRBJ1-2	TRBV7-9	CASSWEVGYYGYTF	TGTGCCAGCAGCTGGGAAGTGGGCTACTATGGCTACACCTTC
few	TRBD2	TRBJ2-5	TRBV7-9	CASSSPPLNGGGHQETQYF	TGTGCCAGCAGCTCCCCTCCGTTGAATGGCGGGGGTCACCAAGAGACCCAGTACTTC
-	-	TRBJ2-1	TRBV20-1	CSAPGRNSYNEQFF	TGCAGTGCCCCCGGACGGAACTCCTACAATGAGCAGTTCTTC
many	TRBD1	TRBJ2-7	TRBV14	CASSQGDYEQYF	TGTGCCAGCTCACAGGGGGACTACGAGCAGTACTTC
-	-	TRBJ2-7	TRBV15	CATSRELTDYEQYF	TGTGCCACCAGCAGAGAATTAACAGACTACGAGCAGTACTTC
-	-	TRBJ2-5	TRBV7-2	CASSFYPTETQYF	TGTGCCAGCAGCTTCTATCCCACCGAGACCCAGTACTTC
-	-	TRBJ1-1	TRBV5-6	CASSLPSGTPEAFF	TGTGCCAGCAGCCTGCCCTCCGGGACACCTGAAGCTTTCTTT
-	-	TRBJ1-2	TRBV11-2	CASSLEYGDRGYTF	TGTGCCAGCAGCTTAGAATATGGAGACCGTGGCTACACCTTC
-	-	TRBJ2-1	TRBV29-1	CSVGGAYNEQFF	TGCAGCGTTGGGGGAGCATACAATGAGCAGTTCTTC
-	TRBD2	TRBJ2-7	TRBV28	CASSFAGTSGSESSYEQYF	TGTGCCAGCAGTTTTGCCGGGACTAGCGGATCCGAGAGCTCCTACGAGCAGTACTTC
-	-	TRBJ2-5	TRBV29-1	CSVRISTFQETQYF	TGCAGCGTTAGGATCTCTACCTTCCAAGAGACCCAGTACTTC
-	TRBD1	TRBJ1-4	TRBV28	CASSLSGTGEEKLFF	TGTGCCAGCAGTTTGTCCGGGACAGGGGAAGAAAAACTGTTTTTT
-	-	TRBJ2-7	TRBV7-9	CASSLLGTNYEQYF	TGTGCCAGCAGCCTCCTAGGGACAAATTACGAGCAGTACTTC
-	TRBD1	TRBJ1-2	TRBV12-3/TRBV12-4	CASSLGQGEAFYYGYTF	TGTGCCAGCAGTTTGGGACAGGGGGAAGCCTTCTACTATGGCTACACCTTC
-	TRBD2	TRBJ2-1	TRBV7-2	CASSSAGGHYNEQFF	TGTGCCAGCAGCTCAGCGGGAGGGCATTACAATGAGCAGTTCTTC
few	TRBD2	TRBJ2-3	TRBV29-1	CSVKGLAGTPIGTDTQYF	TGCAGCGTTAAGGGACTAGCGGGAACTCCTATCGGGACAGATACGCAGTATTTT
-	TRBD2	TRBJ2-1	TRBV2	CASSIPGGLAGGNSYNEQFF	TGTGCCAGCAGTATCCCTGGGGGACTAGCGGGAGGTAACTCCTACAATGAGCAGTTCTTC
few	-	TRBJ2-1	TRBV9	CASSPYSTGYEQFF	TGTGCCAGCAGCCCCTATTCTACGGGGTATGAGCAGTTCTTC
-	TRBD1	TRBJ2-1	TRBV12-3/TRBV12-4	CASSPKGASTYNEQFF	TGTGCCAGCAGTCCCAAGGGGGCCTCTACCTACAATGAGCAGTTCTTC
many	TRBD2	TRBJ2-7	TRBV13	CASSSRVLAGDEQYF	TGTGCCAGCAGCTCCCGGGTGTTAGCGGGAGACGAGCAGTACTTC
-	-	TRBJ1-2	TRBV12-3/TRBV12-4	CASSGQSLGRGPTGGYTF	TGTGCCAGCAGCGGGCAGAGTTTGGGCCGGGGCCCTACTGGTGGCTACACCTTC
-	-	TRBJ2-5	TRBV7-9	CASSFLADEETQYF	TGTGCCAGCAGCTTCTTAGCGGACGAAGAGACCCAGTACTTC
-	-	TRBJ2-5	TRBV2	CASSDATSEETQYF	TGTGCCAGCAGTGACGCGACATCCGAAGAGACCCAGTACTTC
-	-	TRBJ2-7	TRBV28	CASWGGGQLYEQYF	TGTGCCAGCTGGGGCGGTGGACAGCTCTACGAGCAGTACTTC
-	-	TRBJ2-5	TRBV6-6	CASDKGGFQETQYF	TGTGCCAGCGACAAGGGGGGCTTCCAAGAGACCCAGTACTTC
-	-	TRBJ1-1	TRBV11-2	CASSLSGVAFF	TGTGCCAGCAGCTTATCCGGGGTAGCTTTCTTT
few	-	TRBJ1-5	TRBV7-2	CASSLERVGVQPQHF	TGTGCCAGCAGCTTAGAAAGGGTCGGGGTACAGCCCCAGCATTTT
many	-	TRBJ1-1	TRBV27	CASSLDPVPMNTEAFF	TGTGCCAGCAGTTTAGATCCGGTTCCAATGAACACTGAAGCTTTCTTT
few	TRBD2	TRBJ2-1	TRBV7-9	CASSPKAGTRVNEQFF	TGTGCCAGCAGCCCCAAAGCGGGGACGCGCGTGAATGAGCAGTTCTTC
few	-	TRBJ2-7	TRBV10-3	CAISVPSYEQYF	TGTGCCATCAGTGTCCCTTCCTACGAGCAGTACTTC